Below, 28 T cell receptor beta chains from the same sample are listed, as sequenced in a study of T cell responses to AZD1222 COVID-19 vaccine. Profiling relied on immunoSEQ multiplex PCR, and the TCRdb table lists in-frame clones only, not all of them. This sample has 85,000 to 130,000 clones, with approximately 89% found just once. Here the sequenced sample was peripheral blood, taken 28 days after the second dose of the MenACWY control vaccine. The receptors shown here come from an adult who received the MenACWY meningococcal vaccine as a control.

This clone was seen a few times. Other DNA sequences in this specimen translate into the identical CDR3. V and J are TRBV20-1 and TRBJ1-1; weak D call: TRBD1 (6 bases). Germline V gene sequence: CDR1 DFQATT, CDR2 SNEGSKA (reference sequence). Trimming pared 3 bases from V and 8 bases from J, leaving 10 bases between. The CDR3 is made up of 11 amino acids. Here the CDR3 reads CSASPGTEAFF. CDR3 coding DNA: TGCAGTGCTAGTCCCGGGACAGAAGCTTTCTTT.

The CDR3: CASSERWETQYF. CDR3 DNA: TGTGCCAGCAGTGAAAGATGGGAGACCCAGTACTTC. The gene calls are TRBV2 and TRBJ2-5; no definite D call. Trimming left V 2 bases short and J 5 bases short, with 6 bases between. The CDR3 contains 12 residues. The V gene's germline CDR1 is SNHLY and CDR2 FYNNEI.

V is TRBV10-3 and J is TRBJ1-6; TRBD1 is a possible D gene (5 bases). V was clipped by 3 bases and J by 7 bases, with 13 bases between them. This CDR3 has 15 residues. Germline CDR1 is ENHRY and CDR2 is SYGVKD. The CDR3 nucleotides are TGTGCCATCAGTGATGGGGACCCTCAGAATTCACCCCTCCACTTT. Its protein product is CAISDGDPQNSPLHF.

This sequence joins TRBV19 and TRBJ1-6, with D unresolved. CDR3 length: 15 residues. The V gene's germline CDR1 is LNHDA and CDR2 SQIVND (reference sequence). V shed 6 bases and J shed 7 bases, with 16 bases lying between them. The CDR3 sequence is CASSGGYPGNSPLHF. As DNA, the CDR3 is TGTGCCAGTAGCGGAGGCTATCCGGGCAATTCACCCCTCCACTTT.

The chain is built from TRBV27 and TRBJ1-1; the D is unclear. V was pared by 2 bases and J by 8 bases, with 12 bases between. The CDR3 consists of 13 residues. Per the germline V gene, CDR1 is MNHEY and CDR2 is SMNVEV (reference sequence). CDR3 residues: CASSLVPSREAFF. CDR3 coding DNA: TGTGCCAGCAGTTTAGTCCCATCCCGAGAAGCTTTCTTT.

This rearrangement joins TRBV19 to TRBJ1-1; D gene uncertain. CDR3 length: 14 amino acids. Germline CDR1 and CDR2: LNHDA and SQIVND (reference sequence). V was cut by 7 bases and J by 1 base, with 13 bases left in between. CDR3 sequence (DNA): TGTGCCAGTACCTCGAATGTAAGGAACACTGAAGCTTTCTTT. Protein product: CASTSNVRNTEAFF. The whole variable domain, filled in from reference TRBV19 and TRBJ1-1, reads DGGITQSPKYLFRKEGQNVTLSCEQNLNHDAMYWYRQDPGQGLRLIYYSQIVNDFQKGDIAEGYSVSREKKESFPLTVTSAQKNPTAFYLCASTSNVRNTEAFFGQGTRLTVV.

The CDR3 loop is CASSQERGTDTQYF. In nucleotides, the CDR3 is TGTGCCAGCAGCCAGGAAAGGGGGACAGATACGCAGTATTTT. The V gene is TRBV3-1 (or the pseudogene TRBV3-2), the J gene TRBJ2-3, with a possible D match to TRBD1 (6 bases). Germline CDR1 is LGHDT and CDR2 is YNNKEL (reference sequence). This CDR3 is built from 14 residues. Trimming removed 3 bases from V and 3 bases from J, with 10 bases in between.

This chain connects TRBV24-1 to TRBJ2-2; D not resolved. V lost 9 bases and J lost 1, with 11 bases in between. This CDR3 is 14 amino acids long. Germline V gives CDR1 KGHDR, CDR2 SFDVKD. CDR3 coding DNA: TGTGCCACCCGTGGGGAAGGGAACACCGGGGAGCTGTTTTTT. This encodes CATRGEGNTGELFF.

The sample holds one count of this clone. The rearrangement joins TRBV28 to TRBJ1-6; possible D gene TRBD1, 5 bases. CDR3 length: 15 residues. The germline CDR1 and CDR2 sequences are MDHEN and SYDVKM. Deletions cut 3 bases from V and 17 bases from J, with 23 bases between. This CDR3 reads CASSFAISSGGVIHF. The CDR3 DNA sequence: TGTGCCAGCAGTTTCGCAATCTCGTCTGGGGGGGTAATCCACTTT.

The J gene is TRBJ2-1, the V gene TRBV28; D is undetermined. CDR1 is MDHEN, CDR2 SYDVKM, per germline. Trimming took 2 bases from V and 7 from J, leaving 9 bases between them. The length of the CDR3 is 13 residues. The CDR3 bases are TGTGCCAGCAGTTTAGGCGGCCGTAATGAGCAGTTCTTC. As protein: CASSLGGRNEQFF.

The CDR3 coding sequence is TGTGCCAGCTCACCTGGGCCCGACACAACTAATGAAAAACTGTTTTTT. Its protein is CASSPGPDTTNEKLFF. This sequence joins TRBV18 and TRBJ1-4; D is ambiguous. V lost 3 bases to trimming and J lost 0 bases, with 11 bases between them. The CDR3 is 16 amino acids. The germline CDR1 and CDR2 sequences are KGHSH and LQKENI.

V gene TRBV15 combines with J gene TRBJ2-7; possibly TRBD1 or TRBD2 for D (5 bases each). The germline gives CDR1 LNHNV, CDR2 YYDKDF (reference sequence). Between the trimmed V and J ends, which lost 5 bases and 4 bases, there was a span of 21 bases. The CDR3 spans 16 residues. The CDR3 region is CATSRIPGPFGYEQYF. In DNA, the CDR3 is TGTGCCACCAGCCGAATTCCGGGGCCCTTTGGATACGAGCAGTACTTC.

The chain links TRBV6-5 to TRBJ2-7; D gene ambiguous. V gave up 10 bases and J gave up 3 bases, with 10 bases separating them. Germline loops: CDR1 MNHEY, CDR2 SVGAGI. The CDR3 has 11 residues. CDR3 sequence: CATWANYEQYF. The CDR3 bases are TGTGCCACTTGGGCAAACTACGAGCAGTACTTC.

In this sample, this clone turned up once. The rearrangement uses TRBV3-1 (or the pseudogene TRBV3-2) and TRBJ1-3; tentatively, D is TRBD1 (5 bases). This CDR3 is built from 16 residues. Germline V gene data show CDR1 as LGHDT and CDR2 as YNNKEL (reference sequence). V lost 5 bases to trimming and J lost 2 bases, with 16 bases between them. Here the CDR3 reads CASSGAGIGPGNTIYF. DNA for the CDR3: TGTGCCAGCAGCGGCGCAGGGATTGGGCCTGGAAACACCATATATTTT.

This rearrangement joins TRBV5-4 to TRBJ1-2, with D hard to call. This CDR3 has 14 amino acids. Trimming shortened V by 0 bases and J by 4 bases, and 10 bases separated the two germline ends. Germline V lookup: CDR1 SGHNT, CDR2 YYREEE (reference sequence). This chain's CDR3 is CASSLGALGYGYTF. The CDR3 DNA sequence: TGTGCCAGCAGCTTGGGGGCGCTTGGCTATGGCTACACCTTC.

The chain carries TRBV5-6 and TRBJ2-1, with 14 positions matching TRBD2. V dropped 1 base and J dropped 0; count of bases not matched to a gene: 6. The germline V gene encodes CDR1 SGHDT and CDR2 YYEEEE. CDR3 size: 19 residues. The CDR3 reads CASSLPGTSGGLSYNEQFF. CDR3 nucleotides: TGTGCCAGCAGCTTGCCTGGGACTAGCGGGGGCCTCTCCTACAATGAGCAGTTCTTC. The full variable domain, in which reference TRBV5-6 and TRBJ2-1 provide the parts outside the CDR3, is DAGVTQSPTHLIKTRGQQVTLRCSPKSGHDTVSWYQQALGQGPQFIFQYYEEEERQRGNFPDRFSGHQFPNYSSELNVNALLLGDSALYLCASSLPGTSGGLSYNEQFFGPGTRLTVL.

J is TRBJ2-7 and V is TRBV19, with D unclear. In germline, CDR1 is LNHDA, CDR2 SQIVND (reference sequence). Trimming left V 4 bases short and J 3 bases short, with 10 bases between. This CDR3 spans 13 amino acids. The CDR3 DNA follows: TGTGCCAGTAGTACCTCGCCCCTCTACGAGCAGTACTTC. This encodes CASSTSPLYEQYF.

CDR3 bases: TGTGCCAGCAGTTACTCCCTCAGGGGTGAGACCCAGTACTTC. It translates to CASSYSLRGETQYF. The genes are TRBV6-5 and TRBJ2-5, with a tentative D call TRBD1 (6 bases). V lost 0 bases to trimming and J lost 5 bases, with 10 bases between them. The length of the CDR3 is 14 residues. The germline gives CDR1 MNHEY, CDR2 SVGAGI.

The gene calls are TRBV6-5 and TRBJ2-7; 7 positions match TRBD1. Per germline, CDR1 MNHEY and CDR2 SVGAGI. This CDR3 is built from 15 residues. Trimming removed 4 bases from V and 1 base from J; junction bases left unmatched: 7. CDR3 DNA sequence: TGTGCCAGCAGTTCAATGGGGACAGCGTCCTACGAGCAGTACTTC. Amino acids: CASSSMGTASYEQYF.

A single count supports this clone. The gene calls are TRBV24-1 and TRBJ2-3; 7 bases align to TRBD1. The V and J ends lost 6 bases and 0 bases, in that order; junction bases with no gene match: 2. The CDR3 is made up of 14 amino acids. Germline CDR1 KGHDR, CDR2 SFDVKD. CDR3 protein: CATSRQGSTDTQYF. The CDR3, as DNA: TGTGCCACCAGTCGACAGGGAAGCACAGATACGCAGTATTTT.

The chain has TRBV6-2 or TRBV6-3 and TRBJ2-7, with TRBD1 matching 9 bases. Looked up from germline, CDR1 is MNHEY and CDR2 is SVGEGT. V shed 5 bases, J shed 4 bases, and the junction held 3 bases outside the gene matches. The CDR3 is 13 amino acids. CDR3 in amino acids: CASSTGTGYEQYF. The CDR3 coding sequence is TGTGCCAGCAGTACCGGGACAGGGTACGAGCAGTACTTC.

This clone occurred a few times. The chain joins TRBV9 to TRBJ1-2, with D maybe TRBD1 (6 bases). CDR1 is SGDLS, CDR2 YYNGEE, per germline. Trimming took 3 bases from V and 0 from J, leaving 21 bases between them. The CDR3 totals 18 residues. The CDR3: CASSGPGVAGESNYGYTF. The CDR3 DNA sequence: TGTGCCAGCAGCGGACCTGGGGTGGCAGGGGAATCTAACTATGGCTACACCTTC.

The chain combines TRBV4-2 with TRBJ1-2; 7 positions agree with TRBD1. Trimming at V came to 2 bases and at J to 3 bases, leaving 15 bases not matched to a gene. The CDR3 loop spans 18 amino acids. CDR1 and CDR2 from the germline V gene are LGHNA and YNFKEQ. This chain's CDR3 is CASSQLIPTGLGDYGYTF. Here the CDR3 DNA reads TGTGCCAGCAGCCAACTAATCCCGACAGGGTTGGGGGACTATGGCTACACCTTC.

The chain joins TRBV5-1 to TRBJ2-5; 8 bases are shared with TRBD1. The germline V gene has CDR1 SGHRS and CDR2 YFSETQ. Trimming cost V 4 bases and J 2 bases; bases outside gene matches: 4. The CDR3 runs to 14 residues. CDR3 coding DNA: TGCGCCAGCAGCCCCCGACAGGGGCAAGAGACCCAGTACTTC. Its translation is CASSPRQGQETQYF.

The chain uses TRBV6-2 or TRBV6-3 and TRBJ1-6; no reliable D call. CDR1 and CDR2 (germline): MNHEY, SVGEGT. The V gene lost 1 base and the J gene lost 0 bases, with 7 bases spanning the gap. The CDR3 covers 16 residues. The CDR3 DNA follows: TGTGCCAGCAGTTACTTGGGCGGCTCCTATAATTCACCCCTCCACTTT. The encoded protein is CASSYLGGSYNSPLHF.

The chain's CDR3 is CAISRDRDYGYTF. DNA for the CDR3: TGTGCCATCAGCCGGGACAGGGACTATGGCTACACCTTC. The chain has TRBV10-3 and TRBJ1-2; 9 bases map to TRBD1. CDR3 length: 13 residues. The junction had 2 bases not matched to a gene; V was cut back by 6 bases and J by 3 bases. Germline-derived CDR1 and CDR2 are ENHRY and SYGVKD.

This clone was observed a single time. The V and J genes are TRBV4-1 and TRBJ1-2; TRBD1 might be the D (5 bases). Germline lookup yields CDR1 MGHRA and CDR2 YSYEKL. V was clipped by 4 bases and J by 6 bases, with 15 bases between them. The CDR3 covers 14 residues. CDR3: CASSRFGGEDGYTF. The CDR3, as DNA: TGCGCCAGCAGCCGTTTCGGAGGGGAAGATGGCTACACCTTC.

The J gene is TRBJ2-7, the V gene TRBV6-2 or TRBV6-3; the D is unclear. V was trimmed by 0 bases and J by 2 bases, leaving 17 bases between them. Germline loops: CDR1 MNHEY, CDR2 SVGEGT. The CDR3 has 17 residues. CDR3 bases: TGTGCCAGCAGTTACTCGAGCCCCGACACCCTAACCTACGAGCAGTACTTC. Protein sequence: CASSYSSPDTLTYEQYF.